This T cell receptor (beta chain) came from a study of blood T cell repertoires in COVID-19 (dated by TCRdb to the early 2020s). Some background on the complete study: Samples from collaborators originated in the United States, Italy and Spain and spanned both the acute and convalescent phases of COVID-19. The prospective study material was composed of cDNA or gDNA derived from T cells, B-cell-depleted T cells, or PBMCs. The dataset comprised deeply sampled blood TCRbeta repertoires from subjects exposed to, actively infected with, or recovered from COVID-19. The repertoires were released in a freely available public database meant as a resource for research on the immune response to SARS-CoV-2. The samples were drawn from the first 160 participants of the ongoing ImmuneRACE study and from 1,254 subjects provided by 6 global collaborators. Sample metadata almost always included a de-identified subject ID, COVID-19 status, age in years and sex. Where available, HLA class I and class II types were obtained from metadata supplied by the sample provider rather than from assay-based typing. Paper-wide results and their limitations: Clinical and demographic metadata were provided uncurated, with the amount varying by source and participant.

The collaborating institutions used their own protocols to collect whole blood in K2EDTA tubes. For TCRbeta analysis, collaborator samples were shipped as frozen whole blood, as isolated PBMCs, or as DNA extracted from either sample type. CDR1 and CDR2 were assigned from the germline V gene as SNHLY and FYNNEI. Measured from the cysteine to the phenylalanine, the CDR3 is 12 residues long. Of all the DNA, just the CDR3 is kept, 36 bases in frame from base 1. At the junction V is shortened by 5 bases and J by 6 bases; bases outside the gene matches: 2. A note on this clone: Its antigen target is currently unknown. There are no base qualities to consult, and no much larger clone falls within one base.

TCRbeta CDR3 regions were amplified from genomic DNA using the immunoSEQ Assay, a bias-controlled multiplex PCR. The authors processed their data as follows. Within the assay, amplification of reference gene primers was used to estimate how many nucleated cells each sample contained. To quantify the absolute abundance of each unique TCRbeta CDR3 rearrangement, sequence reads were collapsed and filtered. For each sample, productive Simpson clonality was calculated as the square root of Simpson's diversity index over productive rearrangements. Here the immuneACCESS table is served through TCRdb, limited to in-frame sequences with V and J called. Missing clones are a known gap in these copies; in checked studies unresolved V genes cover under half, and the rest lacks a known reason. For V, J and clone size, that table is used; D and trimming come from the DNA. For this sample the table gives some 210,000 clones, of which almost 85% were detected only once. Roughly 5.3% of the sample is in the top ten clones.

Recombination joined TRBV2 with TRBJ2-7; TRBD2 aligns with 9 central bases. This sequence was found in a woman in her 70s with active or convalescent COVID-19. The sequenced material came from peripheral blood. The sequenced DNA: TGTGCCAGCAGTCTAGCGGGACGCGAGCAGTACTTC. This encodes CASSLAGREQYF.